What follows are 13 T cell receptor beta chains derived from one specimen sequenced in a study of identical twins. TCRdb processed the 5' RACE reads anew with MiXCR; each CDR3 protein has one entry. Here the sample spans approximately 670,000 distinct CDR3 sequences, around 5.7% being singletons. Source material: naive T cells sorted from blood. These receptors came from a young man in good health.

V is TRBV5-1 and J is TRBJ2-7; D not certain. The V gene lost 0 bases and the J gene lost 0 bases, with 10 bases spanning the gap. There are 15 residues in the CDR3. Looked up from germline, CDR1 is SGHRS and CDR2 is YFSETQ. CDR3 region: CASSLEPVASYEQYF. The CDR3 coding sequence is TGCGCCAGCAGCTTGGAGCCAGTGGCCTCCTACGAGCAGTACTTC. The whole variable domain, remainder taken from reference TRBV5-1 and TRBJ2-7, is KAGVTQTPRYLIKTRGQQVTLSCSPISGHRSVSWYQQTPGQGLQFLFEYFSETQRNKGNFPGRFSGRQFSNSRSEMNVSTLELGDSALYLCASSLEPVASYEQYFGPGTRLTVT.

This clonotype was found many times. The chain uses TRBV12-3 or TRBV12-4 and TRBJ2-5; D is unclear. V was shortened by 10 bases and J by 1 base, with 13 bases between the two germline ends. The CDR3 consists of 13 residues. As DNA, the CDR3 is TGTGCCACCCGCCTCTTAGCCCAAGAGACCCAGTACTTC. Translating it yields CATRLLAQETQYF.

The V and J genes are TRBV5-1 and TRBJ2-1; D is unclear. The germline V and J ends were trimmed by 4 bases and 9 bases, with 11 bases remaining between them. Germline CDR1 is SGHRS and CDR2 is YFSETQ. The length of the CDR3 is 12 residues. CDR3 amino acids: CASSPPVPEQFF. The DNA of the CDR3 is TGCGCCAGCAGCCCACCGGTCCCTGAGCAGTTCTTC.

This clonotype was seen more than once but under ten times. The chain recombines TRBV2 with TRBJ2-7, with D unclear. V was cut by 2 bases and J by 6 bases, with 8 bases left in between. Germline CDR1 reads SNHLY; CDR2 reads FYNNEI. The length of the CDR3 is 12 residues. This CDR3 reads CASSENLGEQYV. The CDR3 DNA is TGTGCCAGCAGTGAAAATTTGGGCGAGCAGTACGTC.

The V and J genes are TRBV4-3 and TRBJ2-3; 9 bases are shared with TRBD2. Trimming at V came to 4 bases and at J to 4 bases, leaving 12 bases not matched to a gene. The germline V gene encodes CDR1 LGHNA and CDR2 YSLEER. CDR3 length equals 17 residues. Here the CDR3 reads CASSRLGSSGNADTQYF. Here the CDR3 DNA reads TGCGCCAGCAGCCGGCTAGGATCTAGCGGGAATGCAGATACGCAGTATTTT.

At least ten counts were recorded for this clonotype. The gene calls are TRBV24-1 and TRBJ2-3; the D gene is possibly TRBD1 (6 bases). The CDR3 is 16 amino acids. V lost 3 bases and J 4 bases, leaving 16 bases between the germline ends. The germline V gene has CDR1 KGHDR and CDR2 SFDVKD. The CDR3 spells CATSDQQGRGSDTQYF. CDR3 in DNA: TGTGCCACCAGTGATCAACAGGGTCGTGGGTCAGATACGCAGTATTTT.

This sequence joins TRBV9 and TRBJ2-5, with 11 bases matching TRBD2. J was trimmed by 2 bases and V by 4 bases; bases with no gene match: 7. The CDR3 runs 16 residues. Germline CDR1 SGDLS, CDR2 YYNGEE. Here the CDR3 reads CASSPGSGREQETQYF. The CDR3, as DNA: TGTGCCAGCAGCCCCGGTAGCGGGAGGGAACAAGAGACCCAGTACTTC.

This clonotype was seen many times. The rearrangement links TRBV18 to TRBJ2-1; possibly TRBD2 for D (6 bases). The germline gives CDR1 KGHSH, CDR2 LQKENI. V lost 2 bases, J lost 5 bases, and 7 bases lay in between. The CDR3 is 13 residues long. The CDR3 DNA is TGTGCCAGCTCACCAGGAGGGAACAATGAGCAGTTCTTC. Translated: CASSPGGNNEQFF.

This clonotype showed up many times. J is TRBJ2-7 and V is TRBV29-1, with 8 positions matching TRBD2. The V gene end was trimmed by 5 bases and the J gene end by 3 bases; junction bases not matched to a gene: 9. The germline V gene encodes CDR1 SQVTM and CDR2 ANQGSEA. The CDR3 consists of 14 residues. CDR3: CSVLGEREFYEQYF. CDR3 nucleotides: TGCAGCGTTCTCGGGGAGCGGGAGTTCTACGAGCAGTACTTC.

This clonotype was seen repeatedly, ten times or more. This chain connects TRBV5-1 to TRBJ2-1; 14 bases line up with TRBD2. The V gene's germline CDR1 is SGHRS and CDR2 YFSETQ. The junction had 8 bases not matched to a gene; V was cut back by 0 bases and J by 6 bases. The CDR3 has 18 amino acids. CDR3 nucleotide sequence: TGCGCCAGCAGCTTGGGTGTGACTAGCGGGAGGGCTTCCAATGAGCAGTTCTTC. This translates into CASSLGVTSGRASNEQFF.

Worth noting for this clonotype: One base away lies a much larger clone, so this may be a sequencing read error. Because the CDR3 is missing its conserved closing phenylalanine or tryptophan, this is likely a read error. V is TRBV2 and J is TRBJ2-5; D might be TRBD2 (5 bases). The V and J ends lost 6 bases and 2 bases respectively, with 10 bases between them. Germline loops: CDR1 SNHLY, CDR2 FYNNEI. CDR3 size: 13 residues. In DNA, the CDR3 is TGTGCCAGCAGACGCAGCGGACAAGAGACCCAGTACTTG. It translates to CASRRSGQETQYL.

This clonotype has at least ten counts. The CDR3 is CGGGSSYNEQFF. The DNA for the CDR3 is TGTGGGGGCGGGAGTTCCTACAATGAGCAGTTCTTC. V usage is TRBV18 and J usage is TRBJ2-1; 7 nucleotides match TRBD2. The germline CDR1 and CDR2 sequences are KGHSH and LQKENI. The CDR3 is 12 amino acids.

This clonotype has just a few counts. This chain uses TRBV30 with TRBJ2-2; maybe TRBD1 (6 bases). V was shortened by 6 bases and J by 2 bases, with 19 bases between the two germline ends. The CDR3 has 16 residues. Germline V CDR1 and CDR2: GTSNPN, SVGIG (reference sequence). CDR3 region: CACVSGQGLNTGELFF. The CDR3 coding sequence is TGTGCCTGCGTGTCCGGTCAGGGGTTAAACACCGGGGAGCTGTTTTTT. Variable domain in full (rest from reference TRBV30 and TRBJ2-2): SQTIHQWPATLVQPVGSPLSLECTVEGTSNPNLYWYRQAAGRGLQLLFYSVGIGQISSEVPQNLSASRPQDRQFILSSKKLLLSDSGFYLCACVSGQGLNTGELFFGEGSRLTVL.